These T cell receptor beta chains were read from a single sample in a study of T cells after yellow fever vaccination. TCRdb ran MiXCR on the 5' RACE reads and lists one entry per CDR3 protein. The table has approximately 120,000 distinct CDR3 sequences, about 7.4% seen once. Sequencing used CD4+ T cells sorted from PBMCs, obtained less than 11 days after the first yellow fever vaccination. All receptors derive from a man aged 18 to 35 who received the YFV17D yellow fever vaccine. Each CDR3 is given with its conserved first and last residue. The order of the fields is J gene, D gene, V gene, clone size, CDR3 protein, CDR3 DNA. D genes are given only for firm matches. Expanded clones get a size class; other rows say once, few or many, or leave the size out.

J gene: TRBJ1-2; D gene: .; V gene: TRBV5-5; clone size: many; CDR3 protein: CASSRDSGYTF; CDR3 DNA: TGTGCCAGCAGCCGGGACTCTGGCTACACCTTC
J gene: TRBJ1-5; D gene: TRBD1; V gene: TRBV11-1; clone size: many; CDR3 protein: CASSPEYDRGYSNQPQHF; CDR3 DNA: TGTGCCAGCAGCCCCGAATACGACAGGGGTTATAGCAATCAGCCCCAGCATTTT
J gene: TRBJ1-2; D gene: .; V gene: TRBV5-1; clone size: .; CDR3 protein: CASSFQFGGYTF; CDR3 DNA: TGCGCCAGCAGCTTTCAATTCGGTGGCTACACCTTC
J gene: TRBJ2-1; D gene: .; V gene: TRBV20-1; clone size: many; CDR3 protein: CSASASVHNEQFF; CDR3 DNA: TGCAGTGCTAGCGCCAGCGTCCACAATGAGCAGTTCTTC
J gene: TRBJ2-1; D gene: .; V gene: TRBV7-2; clone size: many; CDR3 protein: CASSLVGVGTYEQFF; CDR3 DNA: TGTGCCAGCAGCTTAGTTGGTGTGGGGACCTATGAGCAGTTCTTC
J gene: TRBJ1-1; D gene: .; V gene: TRBV7-9; clone size: many; CDR3 protein: CASSLDGRGTPDPEAFF; CDR3 DNA: TGTGCCAGCAGCTTAGATGGCAGGGGAACACCAGATCCTGAAGCTTTCTTT
J gene: TRBJ1-1; D gene: .; V gene: TRBV20-1; clone size: many; CDR3 protein: CSARPPRVNTEAFF; CDR3 DNA: TGCAGTGCTAGACCCCCCCGGGTAAACACTGAAGCTTTCTTT
J gene: TRBJ1-6; D gene: .; V gene: TRBV12-3/TRBV12-4; clone size: many; CDR3 protein: CASSLTGSPLHF; CDR3 DNA: TGTGCCAGCAGTTTAACTGGTTCACCCCTCCACTTT
J gene: TRBJ2-7; D gene: .; V gene: TRBV12-3/TRBV12-4; clone size: many; CDR3 protein: CASSLGQDLYEQYF; CDR3 DNA: TGTGCCAGCAGTTTGGGGCAGGACTTATACGAGCAGTACTTC
J gene: TRBJ2-5; D gene: TRBD2; V gene: TRBV7-2; clone size: many; CDR3 protein: CASSSASGVKTQYF; CDR3 DNA: TGTGCCAGCAGCTCCGCTAGCGGGGTTAAGACCCAGTACTTC
J gene: TRBJ1-6; D gene: .; V gene: TRBV27; clone size: .; CDR3 protein: CASSLDPTNSPLHF; CDR3 DNA: TGTGCCAGCAGTTTAGACCCGACGAATTCACCCCTCCACTTT
J gene: TRBJ1-1; D gene: .; V gene: TRBV7-2; clone size: .; CDR3 protein: CASSFKGRGTEAFF; CDR3 DNA: TGTGCCAGCAGCTTCAAGGGACGAGGGACTGAAGCTTTCTTT
J gene: TRBJ1-1; D gene: .; V gene: TRBV5-1; clone size: many; CDR3 protein: CASSSRAGASTEAFF; CDR3 DNA: TGCGCCAGCAGCTCTAGGGCAGGGGCCAGCACTGAAGCTTTCTTT
J gene: TRBJ1-3; D gene: .; V gene: TRBV5-5; clone size: many; CDR3 protein: CASSLEQIYGNTIYF; CDR3 DNA: TGTGCCAGCAGCTTGGAACAGATCTACGGAAACACCATATATTTT
J gene: TRBJ1-5; D gene: .; V gene: TRBV12-3/TRBV12-4; clone size: many; CDR3 protein: CASRQGLTQHF; CDR3 DNA: TGTGCCAGCAGGCAAGGTCTAACCCAGCATTTT
J gene: TRBJ1-3; D gene: .; V gene: TRBV7-6; clone size: many; CDR3 protein: CASSLAHSGNTIYF; CDR3 DNA: TGTGCCAGCAGCTTAGCGCACTCTGGAAACACCATATATTTT
J gene: TRBJ2-1; D gene: TRBD2; V gene: TRBV7-7; clone size: many; CDR3 protein: CASSAGLAGGFEQFF; CDR3 DNA: TGTGCTAGCAGCGCGGGACTAGCGGGGGGGTTTGAGCAGTTCTTC
J gene: TRBJ1-6; D gene: .; V gene: TRBV4-1; clone size: many; CDR3 protein: CASSQYSNPNSPLHF; CDR3 DNA: TGCGCCAGCAGCCAATATAGCAACCCGAATTCACCCCTCCACTTT
J gene: TRBJ1-5; D gene: .; V gene: TRBV12-3/TRBV12-4; clone size: .; CDR3 protein: CASSLKPNQPQHF; CDR3 DNA: TGTGCCAGCAGTTTAAAGCCGAATCAGCCCCAGCATTTT
J gene: TRBJ1-2; D gene: .; V gene: TRBV20-1; clone size: many; CDR3 protein: CSAPLGGYGYTF; CDR3 DNA: TGCAGTGCACCCCTGGGGGGGTATGGCTACACCTTC
J gene: TRBJ2-6; D gene: .; V gene: TRBV6-5; clone size: many; CDR3 protein: CASSYVGLRSGANVLTF; CDR3 DNA: TGTGCCAGCAGTTACGTGGGGTTGCGCTCTGGGGCCAACGTCCTGACTTTC
J gene: TRBJ2-3; D gene: .; V gene: TRBV7-2; clone size: many; CDR3 protein: CASSSRGGPGTDTQYF; CDR3 DNA: TGTGCCAGCAGCTCGAGGGGGGGTCCGGGCACAGATACGCAGTATTTT
J gene: TRBJ1-1; D gene: .; V gene: TRBV5-1; clone size: many; CDR3 protein: CASSLAGVGDTEAFF; CDR3 DNA: TGCGCCAGCAGCTTGGCCGGGGTAGGGGATACTGAAGCTTTCTTT
J gene: TRBJ1-4; D gene: .; V gene: TRBV18; clone size: .; CDR3 protein: CASSPMGGPIATNEKLFF; CDR3 DNA: TGTGCCAGCTCACCAATGGGCGGACCAATCGCAACTAATGAAAAACTGTTTTTT
J gene: TRBJ2-7; D gene: .; V gene: TRBV4-3; clone size: many; CDR3 protein: CASSHGTGLIYEQYF; CDR3 DNA: TGCGCCAGCAGCCATGGAACAGGGCTTATCTACGAGCAGTACTTC
J gene: TRBJ1-2; D gene: .; V gene: TRBV4-2; clone size: many; CDR3 protein: CASSQGGTSEETYGYTF; CDR3 DNA: TGTGCCAGCAGCCAAGGTGGGACCTCCGAGGAGACCTATGGCTACACCTTC
J gene: TRBJ1-1; D gene: TRBD1; V gene: TRBV18; clone size: many; CDR3 protein: CASSPVGTGGVGTEAFF; CDR3 DNA: TGTGCCAGCTCACCCGTGGGGACAGGGGGCGTAGGAACTGAAGCTTTCTTT
J gene: TRBJ1-1; D gene: .; V gene: TRBV18; clone size: .; CDR3 protein: CASSPPGTPNTEAFF; CDR3 DNA: TGTGCCAGCTCACCCCCCGGGACCCCGAACACTGAAGCTTTCTTT
J gene: TRBJ1-5; D gene: .; V gene: TRBV6-1; clone size: many; CDR3 protein: CASSAGQGLSQPQHF; CDR3 DNA: TGTGCCAGCAGTGCCGGGCAGGGGTTGAGTCAGCCCCAGCATTTT
J gene: TRBJ1-2; D gene: .; V gene: TRBV4-3; clone size: many; CDR3 protein: CASSHPTGPYTF; CDR3 DNA: TGCGCCAGCAGCCATCCGACAGGACCCTACACCTTC
J gene: TRBJ2-3; D gene: .; V gene: TRBV5-1; clone size: many; CDR3 protein: CASSLRPGTDTQYF; CDR3 DNA: TGCGCCAGCAGCTTAAGACCCGGTACCGATACGCAGTATTTT
J gene: TRBJ1-1; D gene: .; V gene: TRBV9; clone size: many; CDR3 protein: CASSVDGRNTEAFF; CDR3 DNA: TGTGCCAGCAGCGTTGACGGTCGGAACACTGAAGCTTTCTTT
J gene: TRBJ2-7; D gene: TRBD1; V gene: TRBV7-2; clone size: many; CDR3 protein: CASSRQGTYEQYF; CDR3 DNA: TGTGCCAGCAGCCGACAGGGGACCTACGAGCAGTACTTC
J gene: TRBJ2-7; D gene: .; V gene: TRBV4-3; clone size: many; CDR3 protein: CASSQERGGPEQYF; CDR3 DNA: TGCGCCAGCAGCCAAGAGAGAGGAGGGCCCGAGCAGTACTTC
J gene: TRBJ2-5; D gene: TRBD1; V gene: TRBV25-1; clone size: many; CDR3 protein: CASHRGLGETQYF; CDR3 DNA: TGTGCCAGCCACAGGGGTCTGGGCGAGACCCAGTACTTC
J gene: TRBJ2-1; D gene: TRBD1; V gene: TRBV7-2; clone size: many; CDR3 protein: CASSSQGDRWYNEQFF; CDR3 DNA: TGTGCCAGCAGCTCGCAGGGGGACAGGTGGTACAATGAGCAGTTCTTC